The T cell receptor beta chain under discussion was sequenced for a study of shared clonotypes between healthy human individuals. Findings of the study overall: Sequencing depth was expected to influence donor clonotype sharing. Across subsets, estimated richness was generally greater for naive than for memory populations.

Assay used: immunoSEQ multiplex PCR; TCRdb lists only in-frame clones, some missing. The repertoire consists of 650,000 to 800,000 clones, with 55% to 80% occurring once and the leading ten covering 1.8%. Notes on this clone: Its antigen is not known.

This clonotype was obtained from a woman aged 30 to 39 in good health. What was sequenced was memory CD4+ T cells sorted from blood. As to subset: CD45RA-negative fraction.

The DNA for the CDR3 is TGTGCCAGCAGTTTTCGAGGGGTGGCTGAGCAGTACTTC. It is translated as CASSFRGVAEQYF. This chain connects TRBV28 to TRBJ2-7; tentatively, D is TRBD1 or TRBD2 (5 bases each). The V gene's germline CDR1 is MDHEN and CDR2 SYDVKM. The CDR3 covers 13 residues. V dropped 3 bases and J dropped 7 bases, with 13 bases sitting between them.